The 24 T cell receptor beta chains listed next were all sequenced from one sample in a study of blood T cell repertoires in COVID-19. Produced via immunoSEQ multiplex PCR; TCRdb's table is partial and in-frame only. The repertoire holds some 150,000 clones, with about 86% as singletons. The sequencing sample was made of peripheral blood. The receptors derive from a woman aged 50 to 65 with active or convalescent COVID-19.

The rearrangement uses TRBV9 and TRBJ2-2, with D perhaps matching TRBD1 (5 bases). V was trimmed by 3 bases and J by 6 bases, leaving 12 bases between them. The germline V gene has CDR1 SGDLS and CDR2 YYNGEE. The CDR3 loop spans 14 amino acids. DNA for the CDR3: TGTGCCAGCAGCGGCTATAGGGGCTCCGGGGAGCTGTTTTTT. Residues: CASSGYRGSGELFF.

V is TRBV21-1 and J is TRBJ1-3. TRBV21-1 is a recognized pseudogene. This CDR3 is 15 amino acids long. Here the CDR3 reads CASSSGEGPELTIYF. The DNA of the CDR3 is TGTGCCAGCAGCTCAGGGGAGGGGCCCGAGCTCACCATATATTTT.

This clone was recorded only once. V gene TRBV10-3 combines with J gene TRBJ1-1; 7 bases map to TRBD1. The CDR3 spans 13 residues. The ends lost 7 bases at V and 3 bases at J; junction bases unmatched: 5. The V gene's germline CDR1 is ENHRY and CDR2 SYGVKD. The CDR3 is CAIKGAGDTEAFF. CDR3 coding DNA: TGTGCCATCAAGGGGGCTGGGGACACTGAAGCTTTCTTT.

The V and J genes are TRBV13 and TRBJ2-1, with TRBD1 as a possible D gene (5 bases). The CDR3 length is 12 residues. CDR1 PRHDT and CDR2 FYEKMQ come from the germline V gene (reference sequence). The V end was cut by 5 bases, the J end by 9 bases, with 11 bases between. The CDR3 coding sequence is TGTGCCAGCAGCGGTAGGGGCGGTGAGCAGTTCTTC. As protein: CASSGRGGEQFF.

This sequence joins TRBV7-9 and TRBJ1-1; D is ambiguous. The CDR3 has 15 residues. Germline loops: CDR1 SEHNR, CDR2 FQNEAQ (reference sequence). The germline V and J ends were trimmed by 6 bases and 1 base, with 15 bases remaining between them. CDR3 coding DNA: TGTGCCAGCAGAAACCTGATCGCAGGGAACACTGAAGCTTTCTTT. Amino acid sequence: CASRNLIAGNTEAFF. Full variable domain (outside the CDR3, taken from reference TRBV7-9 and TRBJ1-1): DTGVSQNPRHKITKRGQNVTFRCDPISEHNRLYWYRQTLGQGPEFLTYFQNEAQLEKSRLLSDRFSAERPKGSFSTLEIQRTEQGDSAMYLCASRNLIAGNTEAFFGQGTRLTVV.

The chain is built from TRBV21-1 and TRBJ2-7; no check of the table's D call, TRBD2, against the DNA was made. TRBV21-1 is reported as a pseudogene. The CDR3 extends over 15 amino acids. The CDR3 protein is CASSKATSGFHEQYF. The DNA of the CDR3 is TGTGCCAGTAGCAAAGCTACTAGCGGTTTTCACGAGCAGTACTTC.

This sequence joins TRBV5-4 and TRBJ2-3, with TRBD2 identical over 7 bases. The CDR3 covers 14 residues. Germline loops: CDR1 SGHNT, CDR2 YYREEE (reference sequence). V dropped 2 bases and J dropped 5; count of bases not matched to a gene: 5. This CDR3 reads CASSFFQRGDTQYF. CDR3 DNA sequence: TGTGCCAGCAGCTTTTTCCAGCGGGGAGATACGCAGTATTTT.

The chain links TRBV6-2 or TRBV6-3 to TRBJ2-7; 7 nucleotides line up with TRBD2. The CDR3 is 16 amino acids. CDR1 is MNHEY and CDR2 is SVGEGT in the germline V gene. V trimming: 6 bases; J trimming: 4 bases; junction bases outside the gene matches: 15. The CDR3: CASSPKELAGGYEQYF. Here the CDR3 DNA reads TGTGCCAGCAGCCCGAAGGAGTTAGCGGGTGGTTACGAGCAGTACTTC.

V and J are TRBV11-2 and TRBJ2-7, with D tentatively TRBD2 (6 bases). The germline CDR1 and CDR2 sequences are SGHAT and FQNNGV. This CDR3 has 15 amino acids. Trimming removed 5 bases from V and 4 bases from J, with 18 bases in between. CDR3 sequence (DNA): TGTGCCAGCAGCCCCAGTATGGCGGGACCTTACGAGCAGTACTTC. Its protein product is CASSPSMAGPYEQYF.

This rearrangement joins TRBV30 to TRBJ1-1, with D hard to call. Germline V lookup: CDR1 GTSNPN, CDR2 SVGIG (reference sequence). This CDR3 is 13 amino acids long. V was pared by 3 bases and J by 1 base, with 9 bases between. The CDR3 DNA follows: TGTGCCTGGAGGGCCGGAGGGAACACTGAAGCTTTCTTT. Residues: CAWRAGGNTEAFF.

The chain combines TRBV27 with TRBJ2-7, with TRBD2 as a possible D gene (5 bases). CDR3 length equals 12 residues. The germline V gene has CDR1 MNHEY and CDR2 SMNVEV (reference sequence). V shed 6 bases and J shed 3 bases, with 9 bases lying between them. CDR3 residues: CASSPAGYEQYF. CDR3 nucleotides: TGTGCCAGCAGCCCGGCGGGCTACGAGCAGTACTTC.

The DNA of the CDR3 is TGTGCCAGCTCACCACCGGAGATTCACCAAGAGACCCAGTACTTC. It specifies CASSPPEIHQETQYF. The chain carries TRBV18 and TRBJ2-5; D call uncertain. V lost 0 bases and J lost 0, with 8 bases in between. The CDR3 is made up of 15 amino acids. The germline V gene has CDR1 KGHSH and CDR2 LQKENI. Together with reference TRBV18 and TRBJ2-5, the CDR3 gives the full variable domain: NAGVMQNPRHLVRRRGQEARLRCSPMKGHSHVYWYRQLPEEGLKFMVYLQKENIIDESGMPKERFSAEFPKEGPSILRIQQVVRGDSAAYFCASSPPEIHQETQYFGPGTRLLVL.

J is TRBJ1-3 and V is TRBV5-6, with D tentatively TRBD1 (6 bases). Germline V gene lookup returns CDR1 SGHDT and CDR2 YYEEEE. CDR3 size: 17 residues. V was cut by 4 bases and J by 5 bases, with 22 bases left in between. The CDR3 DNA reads TGTGCCAGCAGCCACTACGGAGTCACAGGGAAGAGAAACACCATATATTTT. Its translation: CASSHYGVTGKRNTIYF.

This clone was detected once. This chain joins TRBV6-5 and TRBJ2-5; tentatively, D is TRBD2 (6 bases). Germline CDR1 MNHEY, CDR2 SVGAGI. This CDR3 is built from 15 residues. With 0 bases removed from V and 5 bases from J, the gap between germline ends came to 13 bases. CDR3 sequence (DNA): TGTGCCAGCAGTTACTCAGGGACCGCGGGGGAGACCCAGTACTTC. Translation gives CASSYSGTAGETQYF.

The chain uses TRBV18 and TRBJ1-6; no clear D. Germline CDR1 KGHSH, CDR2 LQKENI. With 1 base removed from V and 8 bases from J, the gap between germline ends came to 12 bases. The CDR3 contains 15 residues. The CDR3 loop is CASSPRAGRDSPLHF. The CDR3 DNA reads TGTGCCAGCTCACCACGCGCGGGTAGGGATTCACCCCTCCACTTT.

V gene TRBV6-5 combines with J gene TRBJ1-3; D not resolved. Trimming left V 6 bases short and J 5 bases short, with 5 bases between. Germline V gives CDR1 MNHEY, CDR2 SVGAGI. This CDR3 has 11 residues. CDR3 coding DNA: TGTGCCAGCAGCGCTAGAAACACCATATATTTT. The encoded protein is CASSARNTIYF.

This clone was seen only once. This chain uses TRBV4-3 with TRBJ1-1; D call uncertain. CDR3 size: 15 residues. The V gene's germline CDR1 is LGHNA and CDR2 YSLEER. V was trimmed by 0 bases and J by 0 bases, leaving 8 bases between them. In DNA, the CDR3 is TGCGCCAGCAGCCAAGATTGGAGCGTGAACACTGAAGCTTTCTTT. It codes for CASSQDWSVNTEAFF.

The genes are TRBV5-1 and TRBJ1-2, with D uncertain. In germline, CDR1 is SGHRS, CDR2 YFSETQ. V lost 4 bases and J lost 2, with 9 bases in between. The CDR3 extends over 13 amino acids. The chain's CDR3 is CASSRGENYGYTF. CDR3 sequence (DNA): TGCGCCAGCAGCCGAGGTGAGAACTATGGCTACACCTTC.

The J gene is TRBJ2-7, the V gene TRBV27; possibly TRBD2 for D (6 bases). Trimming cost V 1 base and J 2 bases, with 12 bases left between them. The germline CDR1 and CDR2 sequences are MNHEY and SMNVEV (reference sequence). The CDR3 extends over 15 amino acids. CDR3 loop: CASSLFGGPAYEQYF. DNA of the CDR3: TGTGCCAGCAGTTTATTTGGAGGGCCGGCCTACGAGCAGTACTTC.

The DNA of the CDR3 is TGTGCCAGCAGTAATACAGGGGAGAGCGGCTACACCTTC. Amino acid sequence: CASSNTGESGYTF. The rearrangement joins TRBV2 to TRBJ1-2, with 7 bases aligning to TRBD1. The V gene end was trimmed by 5 bases and the J gene end by 8 bases; junction bases not matched to a gene: 8. The CDR3 is 13 amino acids. Germline values: CDR1 SNHLY, CDR2 FYNNEI.

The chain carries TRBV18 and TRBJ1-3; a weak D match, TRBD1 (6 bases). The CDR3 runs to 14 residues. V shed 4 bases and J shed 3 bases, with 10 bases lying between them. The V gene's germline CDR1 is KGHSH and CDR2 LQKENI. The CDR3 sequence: CASSRTEGGNTIYF. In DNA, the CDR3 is TGTGCCAGCTCACGGACAGAAGGTGGAAACACCATATATTTT.

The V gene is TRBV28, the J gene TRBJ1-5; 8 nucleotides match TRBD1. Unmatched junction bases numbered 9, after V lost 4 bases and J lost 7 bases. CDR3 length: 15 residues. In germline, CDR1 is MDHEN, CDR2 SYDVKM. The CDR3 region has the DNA TGTGCCAGCAGTTCCGTGAACAGGGGGTGGCAGCCCCAGCATTTT. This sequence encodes CASSSVNRGWQPQHF.

In DNA form, the CDR3 reads TGTGCCAGCAGTGAACCCACTAGCGGATATTACAATGAGCAGTTCTTC. Residues: CASSEPTSGYYNEQFF. The V gene is TRBV6-1, the J gene TRBJ2-1; 8 nucleotides align to TRBD2. This CDR3 comprises 16 residues. The V gene end was trimmed by 2 bases and the J gene end by 4 bases; junction bases not matched to a gene: 7. The germline gives CDR1 MNHNS, CDR2 SASEGT.

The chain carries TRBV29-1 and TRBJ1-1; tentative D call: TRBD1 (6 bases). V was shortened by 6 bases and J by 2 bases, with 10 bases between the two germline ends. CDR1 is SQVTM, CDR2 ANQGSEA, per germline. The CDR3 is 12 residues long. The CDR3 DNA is TGCAGCGTCCCGGGACACAACACTGAAGCTTTCTTT. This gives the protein CSVPGHNTEAFF.